This T cell receptor beta chain was recovered during a study of tumor-infiltrating lymphocytes in primary liver carcinoma. This CDR3 is built from 15 residues. The V gene's germline CDR1 is MNHNY and CDR2 SVGAGI (reference sequence). As to this clonotype: One end of the junction is discordant with germline, which a read error may explain.

Priming with a constant-region primer yielded TCR beta cDNA from about 510 ng total RNA. Library construction for TCR beta comprised three nested multiplex PCR rounds performed with slightly modified ARM-PCR. Amplification in the first two PCR rounds was performed using TRBV1-TRBV30 forward primers and a C-beta reverse primer for 10 cycles each. TCRdb fed the multiplex PCR reads into MiXCR, producing one record per CDR3 protein. In the table there are 190,000 or so distinct CDR3 sequences, approximately 64% of which are singletons. Germline DNA was also extracted, and blood RNA derived from unsorted whole blood.

The TCR comes from a woman aged 55-69 years with primary liver carcinoma and hepatitis B virus infection. The chain carries TRBV6-6 and TRBJ2-3; weak D call: TRBD1 (5 bases). Material: peripheral blood. Written as DNA, the CDR3 is TGTGCCAGTAGTTACTGGGGCAGCCGCACAGAAACGCAGTATTTT. Translation: CASSYWGSRTETQYF.